These 15 T cell receptor beta chains share one sample of origin, sequenced in a study of Graves' ophthalmopathy and Graves' hyperthyroidism. The sequenced template was RNA, covering the TCR beta CDR3 region. The library came from an HTBI-primed first-round RT-PCR and a second-round multiplex PCR. TCRdb reanalysed the multiplex PCR reads using MiXCR and keeps one entry per CDR3 protein. This sample has over a million distinct CDR3 sequences, with 36% found just once. Material for sequencing was peripheral blood or thyroid tissue (not recorded which). Every receptor here comes from an adult man with Graves' hyperthyroidism.

This chain uses TRBV10-3 with TRBJ1-5; D gene unclear. This CDR3 comprises 16 residues. The V gene lost 2 bases and the J gene lost 0 bases, with 11 bases spanning the gap. In germline, CDR1 is ENHRY, CDR2 SYGVKD. In nucleotides, the CDR3 is TGTGCCATCAGTGAGATTTTTAGGGCTAGCAATCAGCCCCAGCATTTT. This gives the protein CAISEIFRASNQPQHF.

The chain uses TRBV4-1 and TRBJ2-7; no definite D call. V gave up 7 bases and J gave up 4 bases, with 11 bases separating them. Per the germline V gene, CDR1 is MGHRA and CDR2 is YSYEKL. The CDR3 spans 12 residues. DNA of the CDR3: TGCGCCAGCACCGGTCCACTTTACGAGCAGTACTTC. Protein sequence: CASTGPLYEQYF.

Ten or more counts support this clonotype. J is TRBJ2-5 and V is TRBV7-8; TRBD2 agrees at 7 bases. Germline trimming cut 4 bases from V and 2 bases from J; bases unmatched to any gene: 4. The CDR3 spans 14 residues. CDR1 is SGHVS, CDR2 FQNEAQ, per germline. The CDR3, as DNA: TGTGCCAGCAGCTCAGCGGGGCAGCAAGAGACCCAGTACTTC. This encodes CASSSAGQQETQYF.

This clonotype was seen many times. This chain uses TRBV5-5 with TRBJ2-5; 7 bases are a match to TRBD2. The J segment lost 5 bases and the V segment lost 0 bases, leaving 4 bases of the junction unmatched. The CDR3 is 14 amino acids. Germline values: CDR1 SGHKS, CDR2 YYEKEE (reference sequence). Written as DNA, the CDR3 is TGTGCCAGCAGCTTGGTAGCGGGTCCTGAGACCCAGTACTTC. Its translation: CASSLVAGPETQYF. The full variable domain, rest sourced from reference TRBV5-5 and TRBJ2-5, is DAGVTQSPTHLIKTRGQQVTLRCSPISGHKSVSWYQQVLGQGPQFIFQYYEKEERGRGNFPDRFSARQFPNYSSELNVNALLLGDSALYLCASSLVAGPETQYFGPGTRLLVL.

The chain links TRBV7-9 to TRBJ2-3; 7 nucleotides match TRBD2. Germline values: CDR1 SEHNR, CDR2 FQNEAQ (reference sequence). The V segment lost 0 bases and the J segment 4 bases; nucleotides outside the gene matches: 4. The CDR3 is 15 amino acids. In DNA form, the CDR3 reads TGTGCCAGCAGCTTAGCCGCGGGAGTATCAGATACGCAGTATTTT. It is translated as CASSLAAGVSDTQYF.

This clonotype was seen more than once but under ten times. This sequence joins TRBV5-1 and TRBJ2-5, with 8 bases lining up with TRBD1. The germline gives CDR1 SGHRS, CDR2 YFSETQ. V was pared by 2 bases and J by 5 bases, with 5 bases of the junction left unmatched. The CDR3 extends over 14 amino acids. CDR3 coding DNA: TGCGCCAGCAGCTTCCGACAGGGGTGGGAGACCCAGTACTTC. This sequence encodes CASSFRQGWETQYF.

The gene calls are TRBV5-1 and TRBJ2-6, with TRBD2 matching over 8 bases. Unmatched junction bases numbered 9, after V lost 6 bases and J lost 4 bases. CDR3 length: 16 amino acids. Per the germline V gene, CDR1 is SGHRS and CDR2 is YFSETQ. CDR3 amino acids: CASTFSGGPGANVLTF. CDR3 nucleotide sequence: TGCGCCAGCACCTTTTCGGGGGGGCCGGGGGCCAACGTCCTGACTTTC.

This clonotype has a count of ten or more. V usage is TRBV20-1 and J usage is TRBJ1-2, with TRBD1 as a possible D gene (5 bases). In germline, CDR1 is DFQATT, CDR2 SNEGSKA (reference sequence). The V gene lost 3 bases and the J gene lost 5 bases, with 13 bases spanning the gap. This CDR3 has 13 amino acids. The CDR3 spells CSARTGWGYGYTF. The CDR3 region has the DNA TGCAGTGCTAGGACGGGTTGGGGGTATGGCTACACCTTC.

This clonotype has at least ten counts. V is TRBV2 and J is TRBJ1-6; 10 bases align to TRBD1. The CDR3 loop spans 14 amino acids. Germline V gives CDR1 SNHLY, CDR2 FYNNEI. V was pared by 7 bases and J by 9 bases, with 6 bases of the junction left unmatched. The CDR3 nucleotides are TGTGCCAGCAATTCCGGGACAGGGGTTTCACCCCTCCACTTT. Its translation is CASNSGTGVSPLHF.

This clonotype occurred many times. This rearrangement joins TRBV7-8 to TRBJ1-5, with a weak D call TRBD1 (5 bases). CDR1 is SGHVS, CDR2 FQNEAQ, per germline. V lost 1 base, J lost 6 bases, and 13 bases lay in between. CDR3 size: 15 residues. The CDR3 sequence: CASSLGQGFGQPQHF. The CDR3 DNA is TGTGCCAGCAGCTTAGGTCAGGGTTTCGGTCAGCCCCAGCATTTT.

The V gene is TRBV2, the J gene TRBJ2-2; weak D call: TRBD2 (6 bases). This CDR3 spans 14 amino acids. Trimming shortened V by 4 bases and J by 5 bases, and 11 bases separated the two germline ends. Germline CDR1 reads SNHLY; CDR2 reads FYNNEI. The CDR3 sequence: CASSAGRMTGELFF. CDR3 DNA sequence: TGTGCCAGCAGTGCAGGGAGGATGACCGGGGAGCTGTTTTTT.

This clonotype was counted many times. This chain joins TRBV14 and TRBJ1-1; the D is unclear. The germline gives CDR1 SGHDN, CDR2 FVKESK. With 0 bases removed from V and 3 bases from J, the gap between germline ends came to 5 bases. The CDR3 spans 13 residues. This CDR3 reads CASSQELYTEAFF. The CDR3 region has the DNA TGTGCCAGCAGCCAAGAACTCTACACTGAAGCTTTCTTT.

Of note for this clonotype: Being one base from a much bigger clone, this may be a read error. The chain combines TRBV7-6 with TRBJ2-7, with 8 bases aligning to TRBD1. This CDR3 has 15 amino acids. The germline gives CDR1 SGHVS, CDR2 FNYEAQ. The CDR3 DNA sequence: TGTGCCAGCAGCAAAGGGGGCAGGGGGCTGGGAGAGCGGTACTTC. It codes for CASSKGGRGLGERYF.

This clonotype has only a few counts. The chain has TRBV6-6 and TRBJ2-5; 13 bases are shared with TRBD2. The V segment lost 6 bases and the J segment 4 bases; nucleotides outside the gene matches: 11. Germline V gene lookup returns CDR1 MNHNY and CDR2 SVGAGI (reference sequence). This CDR3 comprises 17 residues. CDR3 sequence: CASSPRGTSGTLETQYF. Written as DNA, the CDR3 is TGTGCCAGCAGCCCGCGAGGGACTAGCGGGACTCTAGAGACCCAGTACTTC.

This clonotype has a handful of counts. The chain uses TRBV20-1 and TRBJ2-7, with 9 bases lining up with TRBD1. The V gene's germline CDR1 is DFQATT and CDR2 SNEGSKA (reference sequence). The CDR3 runs 14 residues. With 5 bases clipped from V and 4 bases from J, the junction kept 9 bases outside the gene matches. For the CDR3, the DNA is TGCAGTGCTCCCGACTTTGACAGGGGGTACGAGCAGTACTTC. It translates to CSAPDFDRGYEQYF.